The text below deals with one T cell receptor (beta chain). Original processing notes: For nucleated cells, counts were estimated from reference gene primer amplification. Generated by immunoSEQ multiplex PCR, the TCRdb table keeps only in-frame clones and is missing some. That table supplies the V and J calls and clone size; D and trimming were determined from the DNA. This sample has some 120,000 clones, with 70% to 80% found just once. These data come from a study of blood T cell repertoires in COVID-19. Study background: Whether acute or convalescent, the COVID-19 samples came from the United States, Italy and Spain.

Germline CDR1 MDHEN, CDR2 SYDVKM. Trimming took 6 bases from V and 1 from J, leaving 10 bases between them. The CDR3 is 13 amino acids. The V gene is TRBV28, the J gene TRBJ2-7, with D unclear. The sequencing sample was made of peripheral blood. This receptor was identified in a human donor in a cohort sampled during active COVID-19. The CDR3 nucleotides are TGTGCCAGCAGATTTACTACATCCTACGAGCAGTACTTC. Translation: CASRFTTSYEQYF.